The 25 T cell receptor beta chains in this list originate from one sample, sequenced in a study of OX40 agonist ivuxolimab in advanced cancers. Measured with immunoSEQ multiplex PCR; TCRdb has only the in-frame clones, and not every one. The table lists over 60,000 clones, over 75% of them singletons. Sequencing was performed on CD4+ or CD8+ T cells sorted from blood, taken in a trial of the OX40 agonist ivuxolimab. These receptors were taken from an adult with an advanced solid tumor such as melanoma, head and neck, liver or kidney cancer.

This chain connects TRBV27 to TRBJ2-2; D uncertain. Germline CDR1 and CDR2: MNHEY and SMNVEV (reference sequence). Trimming removed 0 bases at V and 2 bases at J, with 16 bases between. This CDR3 has 18 residues. CDR3 DNA: TGTGCCAGCAGTTTATCGAGTAGCCGTAGTGTAAACACCGGGGAGCTGTTTTTT. Translation gives CASSLSSSRSVNTGELFF.

The chain links TRBV19 to TRBJ1-5; tentative D call: TRBD1 (6 bases). The CDR3 runs 14 residues. Trimming stripped 7 bases from V and 6 bases from J, with 16 bases between. Germline V lookup: CDR1 LNHDA, CDR2 SQIVND (reference sequence). The CDR3 sequence: CASTLRGDGQPQHF. The CDR3 DNA follows: TGTGCCAGTACCCTAAGGGGGGACGGTCAGCCCCAGCATTTT.

This sequence joins TRBV11-2 and TRBJ2-7, with TRBD1 identical over 9 bases. This CDR3 is built from 14 residues. The germline V gene has CDR1 SGHAT and CDR2 FQNNGV. The V and J ends lost 3 bases and 3 bases, in that order; junction bases with no gene match: 3. DNA of the CDR3: TGTGCCAGCAGCTTCGACAGGGGGGTCTACGAGCAGTACTTC. This gives the protein CASSFDRGVYEQYF.

CDR3 residues: CASSLPRTGLQETQYF. Written as DNA, the CDR3 is TGTGCCAGCAGCTTACCGAGGACAGGTCTACAAGAGACCCAGTACTTC. The rearrangement uses TRBV11-2 and TRBJ2-5; 7 nucleotides align to TRBD1. The CDR3 is made up of 16 amino acids. The germline CDR1 and CDR2 sequences are SGHAT and FQNNGV. Trimming removed 2 bases from V and 2 bases from J; junction bases left unmatched: 8.

The J gene is TRBJ2-5, the V gene TRBV11-2; 9 nucleotides align to TRBD1. CDR3 length: 15 residues. Germline-derived CDR1 and CDR2 are SGHAT and FQNNGV. Unmatched junction bases numbered 9, after V lost 5 bases and J lost 5 bases. The CDR3 DNA reads as TGTGCCAGCAGCCCCTGGACAGGGGAGGATGAGACCCAGTACTTC. Protein: CASSPWTGEDETQYF.

The chain links TRBV19 to TRBJ1-2, with no clear D. Trimming took off 4 bases at V and 1 base at J, with 7 bases between the two ends. This CDR3 is built from 13 residues. CDR1 is LNHDA, CDR2 SQIVND, per germline (reference sequence). CDR3 nucleotides: TGTGCCAGTAGTAGCCTTCTTAACTATGGCTACACCTTC. This translates into CASSSLLNYGYTF.

The J gene is TRBJ2-7, the V gene TRBV7-2; tentative D call: TRBD1 (5 bases). The CDR3 extends over 13 amino acids. Germline values: CDR1 SGHTA, CDR2 FQGNSA. V was cut by 1 base and J by 5 bases, with 9 bases left in between. CDR3 in DNA: TGTGCCAGCAGCTTAGTTCCAGGGAACGAGCAGTACTTC. Residues: CASSLVPGNEQYF.

The V gene is TRBV5-1, the J gene TRBJ1-6; possibly TRBD1 for D (6 bases). The germline CDR1 and CDR2 sequences are SGHRS and YFSETQ. Trimming removed 4 bases at V and 9 bases at J, with 23 bases between. This CDR3 contains 17 residues. CDR3 coding DNA: TGCGCCAGCAGCGCCGGGACTACAGGGTTGGGATCTTCACCCCTCCACTTT. This encodes CASSAGTTGLGSSPLHF.

V usage is TRBV7-9 and J usage is TRBJ2-2; no reliable D call. The CDR3 is 15 residues long. The germline gives CDR1 SEHNR, CDR2 FQNEAQ (reference sequence). V lost 1 base to trimming and J lost 0 bases, with 6 bases between them. CDR3 DNA sequence: TGTGCCAGCAGCTTAGGATCAGCGAACACCGGGGAGCTGTTTTTT. Protein: CASSLGSANTGELFF.

V is TRBV15 and J is TRBJ1-1; 8 positions agree with TRBD1. The CDR3 runs 14 residues. The ends lost 6 bases at V and 4 bases at J; junction bases unmatched: 7. Germline CDR1 LNHNV, CDR2 YYDKDF (reference sequence). The CDR3 DNA reads TGTGCCACCAGACCGACAGGGGCTTCCACTGAAGCTTTCTTT. Translating it yields CATRPTGASTEAFF.

The V gene is TRBV6-6, the J gene TRBJ1-5; tentatively, D is TRBD1 (6 bases). The CDR3 consists of 16 residues. V was pared by 2 bases and J by 3 bases, with 14 bases between. Looked up from germline, CDR1 is MNHNY and CDR2 is SVGAGI (reference sequence). The CDR3 nucleotides are TGTGCCAGCAGTTACCCCCCGGGGGCCGTCAATCAGCCCCAGCATTTT. This translates into CASSYPPGAVNQPQHF.

The chain recombines TRBV13 with TRBJ2-6; a weak D match, TRBD1 (6 bases). The V end lost 4 bases, the J end lost 0 bases, and 13 bases lay between the germline ends. This CDR3 spans 17 amino acids. From germline, CDR1 is PRHDT and CDR2 FYEKMQ (reference sequence). The CDR3 DNA is TGTGCCAGCAGCTACGACCGGGACACCTCTGGGGCCAACGTCCTGACTTTC. Translating gives CASSYDRDTSGANVLTF.

The V gene is TRBV18, the J gene TRBJ1-5; D is undetermined. V was shortened by 5 bases and J by 0 bases, with 11 bases between the two germline ends. Germline loops: CDR1 KGHSH, CDR2 LQKENI. The CDR3 runs 15 residues. The CDR3 spells CASSMDGYSNQPQHF. The CDR3 coding sequence is TGTGCCAGCTCAATGGACGGCTATAGCAATCAGCCCCAGCATTTT.

The chain carries TRBV9 and TRBJ2-1, with a weak D call TRBD2 (6 bases). The germline V and J ends were trimmed by 2 bases and 6 bases, with 15 bases remaining between them. This CDR3 has 15 residues. Per germline, CDR1 SGDLS and CDR2 YYNGEE. DNA for the CDR3: TGTGCCAGCAGCGTCGGGGGTTTGCGTTCCAATGAGCAGTTCTTC. Residues: CASSVGGLRSNEQFF.

This clone came up once. The J gene is TRBJ2-5, the V gene TRBV18; D might be TRBD1 (6 bases). The CDR3 spans 16 residues. The V gene's germline CDR1 is KGHSH and CDR2 LQKENI. Trimming left V 2 bases short and J 2 bases short, with 15 bases between. The CDR3 bases are TGTGCCAGCTCACCAATTGAGGGGGATAAGCAAGAGACCCAGTACTTC. It yields the protein CASSPIEGDKQETQYF. The whole variable domain, filled in from reference TRBV18 and TRBJ2-5, reads NAGVMQNPRHLVRRRGQEARLRCSPMKGHSHVYWYRQLPEEGLKFMVYLQKENIIDESGMPKERFSAEFPKEGPSILRIQQVVRGDSAAYFCASSPIEGDKQETQYFGPGTRLLVL.

CDR3 nucleotides: TGTGCCAGCAGTGAAGTTACCGGACGCGAGCAGTACTTC. Its translation: CASSEVTGREQYF. The chain couples TRBV6-1 to TRBJ2-7; D unresolved. Germline values: CDR1 MNHNS, CDR2 SASEGT. The CDR3 sequence is 13 residues long. The germline V and J ends were trimmed by 1 base and 6 bases, with 10 bases remaining between them.

The chain uses TRBV30 and TRBJ2-7; 7 bases fit TRBD1. Germline trimming cut 6 bases from V and 0 bases from J; bases unmatched to any gene: 5. Looked up from germline, CDR1 is GTSNPN and CDR2 is SVGIG (reference sequence). The CDR3 spans 13 residues. CDR3 nucleotide sequence: TGTGCCTGCGCAGGGGGAAGCTCCTACGAGCAGTACTTC. It is translated as CACAGGSSYEQYF.

This clone was found once. V usage is TRBV27 and J usage is TRBJ2-7; tentatively, D is TRBD2 (5 bases). Trimming stripped 0 bases from V and 2 bases from J, with 11 bases between. The germline CDR1 and CDR2 sequences are MNHEY and SMNVEV (reference sequence). This CDR3 has 15 residues. The CDR3 loop is CASSLSGSAPYEQYF. CDR3 bases: TGTGCCAGCAGTTTATCGGGTAGCGCCCCCTACGAGCAGTACTTC.

This clone turned up a few times. V gene TRBV6-6 combines with J gene TRBJ1-4; 7 bases line up with TRBD1. The CDR3 is 15 amino acids. Germline CDR1 MNHNY, CDR2 SVGAGI (reference sequence). V was pared by 2 bases and J by 8 bases, with 8 bases of the junction left unmatched. The CDR3 DNA reads as TGTGCCAGCAGTTACGGAACAGGGGTGGGGGAAAAACTGTTTTTT. As protein: CASSYGTGVGEKLFF.

CDR3 protein: CASSSTSGGPDTQYF. For the CDR3, the DNA is TGCGCCAGCAGCTCGACTAGCGGGGGGCCAGATACGCAGTATTTT. The rearrangement links TRBV5-1 to TRBJ2-3, with 13 bases matching TRBD2. Germline loops: CDR1 SGHRS, CDR2 YFSETQ. J was trimmed by 4 bases and V by 3 bases; bases with no gene match: 2. There are 15 residues in the CDR3.

The gene calls are TRBV4-1 and TRBJ1-1, with TRBD1 as a possible D gene (6 bases). Germline assignment: CDR1 MGHRA and CDR2 YSYEKL. Trimming removed 6 bases at V and 1 base at J, with 9 bases between. The CDR3 is made up of 13 amino acids. CDR3 in DNA: TGCGCCAGCAGGCCGACAGGGAACACTGAAGCTTTCTTT. Its translation is CASRPTGNTEAFF.

The V call is TRBV13, the J call TRBJ2-1; 14 positions agree with TRBD2. Trimming removed 5 bases from V and 7 bases from J; junction bases left unmatched: 4. The CDR3 has 15 residues. Per the germline V gene, CDR1 is PRHDT and CDR2 is FYEKMQ (reference sequence). CDR3 DNA: TGTGCCAGCAGCCCGACTAGCGGGAGGGGAAATGAGCAGTTCTTC. Translated, it gives CASSPTSGRGNEQFF.

This chain links TRBV18 with TRBJ2-7, with D perhaps TRBD2 (6 bases). The CDR3 runs 14 residues. The germline CDR1 and CDR2 sequences are KGHSH and LQKENI. The germline V and J ends were trimmed by 1 base and 3 bases, with 10 bases remaining between them. Here the CDR3 DNA reads TGTGCCAGCTCACCACAGGAGGGCCGCTACGAGCAGTACTTC. Protein: CASSPQEGRYEQYF. Complete variable domain (other parts from reference TRBV18 and TRBJ2-7): NAGVMQNPRHLVRRRGQEARLRCSPMKGHSHVYWYRQLPEEGLKFMVYLQKENIIDESGMPKERFSAEFPKEGPSILRIQQVVRGDSAAYFCASSPQEGRYEQYFGPGTRLTVT.

This chain connects TRBV6-5 to TRBJ2-2, with TRBD1 identical over 8 bases. Germline V gives CDR1 MNHEY, CDR2 SVGAGI. The CDR3 spans 15 residues. With 6 bases clipped from V and 1 base from J, the junction kept 4 bases outside the gene matches. CDR3 loop: CASRGTGGNTGELFF. Written as DNA, the CDR3 is TGTGCCAGCAGAGGCACAGGGGGGAACACCGGGGAGCTGTTTTTT.

CDR3 sequence: CASSISSGSHNEQFF. CDR3 nucleotide sequence: TGTGCCAGTAGTATAAGTAGCGGGAGTCACAATGAGCAGTTCTTC. This chain connects TRBV19 to TRBJ2-1; 9 positions agree with TRBD2. This CDR3 contains 15 residues. Germline values: CDR1 LNHDA, CDR2 SQIVND (reference sequence). V trimming: 2 bases; J trimming: 5 bases; junction bases outside the gene matches: 4.